This T cell receptor (beta chain) appears in the sequencing data of a study of blood T cell repertoires in COVID-19. The CDR3 spans 15 residues. Germline V CDR1 and CDR2: SGHDT, YYEEEE. Trimming removed 0 bases at V and 0 bases at J, with 7 bases between. Profiled with immunoSEQ multiplex PCR; TCRdb holds only in-frame clones, not every one. The sample yields about 210,000 clones, about four fifths seen once. The specimen was peripheral blood. This clonotype originated in a woman aged 45-59 years with acute or convalescent COVID-19. The J gene is TRBJ2-1, the V gene TRBV5-6, with D uncertain. CDR3 DNA sequence: TGTGCCAGCAGCTTGGTTGGCTTCTCCTACAATGAGCAGTTCTTC. Amino acids: CASSLVGFSYNEQFF.